Presented here are 19 T cell receptor beta chains from one specimen sequenced in a study of T cells in Graves' hyperthyroidism and ophthalmopathy. The source material, RNA transcripts, was used to amplify TCR beta CDR3 regions. The HTBI set primed first-round TCR CDR3 RT-PCR. Using its own MiXCR run on the multiplex PCR reads, TCRdb lists one record per CDR3 protein. The repertoire includes 500,000 to 800,000 distinct CDR3 sequences, more than 14% of them detected once, and roughly an eighth sits in the top ten. The material sequenced was blood. Receptors originate from a woman in her forties or fifties with Graves' ophthalmopathy.

This clonotype showed up just a few times. The V and J genes are TRBV7-9 and TRBJ2-2; 13 positions match TRBD2. Trimming removed 3 bases from V and 6 bases from J; junction bases left unmatched: 16. Germline CDR1 SEHNR, CDR2 FQNEAQ (reference sequence). This CDR3 comprises 20 residues. The CDR3 DNA follows: TGTGCCAGCAGCTTGTTCCAACTAGCGGGAGGGCCCAGGAGACCCGGGGAGCTGTTTTTT. It is translated as CASSLFQLAGGPRRPGELFF.

This chain joins TRBV19 and TRBJ2-3, with no clear D. Germline V gives CDR1 LNHDA, CDR2 SQIVND (reference sequence). The CDR3 covers 13 residues. V was shortened by 3 bases and J by 2 bases, with 6 bases between the two germline ends. CDR3 residues: CASSMRYTDTQYF. In nucleotides, the CDR3 is TGTGCCAGTAGTATGCGTTACACAGATACGCAGTATTTT.

This sequence joins TRBV5-5 and TRBJ2-1; 13 nucleotides align to TRBD2. CDR1 is SGHKS and CDR2 is YYEKEE in the germline V gene (reference sequence). CDR3 length: 15 amino acids. Trimming cost V 5 bases and J 14 bases; bases outside gene matches: 13. CDR3 sequence: CASSRGLAGCLREFF. As DNA, the CDR3 is TGTGCCAGCAGTCGGGGACTAGCGGGATGTCTCCGGGAGTTCTTC.

This clonotype was detected many times. The CDR3 reads CASSLVPGTDTQYF. CDR3 sequence (DNA): TGTGCCAGCAGCTTAGTACCAGGCACAGATACGCAGTATTTT. This chain links TRBV11-2 with TRBJ2-3, with no clear D. The CDR3 length is 14 residues. CDR1 SGHAT and CDR2 FQNNGV come from the germline V gene. V was shortened by 1 base and J by 1 base, with 6 bases between the two germline ends. Full variable domain (outside the CDR3, taken from reference TRBV11-2 and TRBJ2-3): EAGVAQSPRYKIIEKRQSVAFWCNPISGHATLYWYQQILGQGPKLLIQFQNNGVVDDSQLPKDRFSAERLKGVDSTLKIQPAKLEDSAVYLCASSLVPGTDTQYFGPGTRLTVL.

This clonotype was seen repeatedly, ten times or more. The chain employs TRBV7-2 and TRBJ2-7; 7 bases fit TRBD2. J was trimmed by 2 bases and V by 8 bases; bases with no gene match: 3. From germline, CDR1 is SGHTA and CDR2 FQGNSA. CDR3 length: 12 residues. CDR3 amino acids: CASGLVPYEQYF. In DNA, the CDR3 is TGTGCCAGCGGACTAGTACCCTACGAGCAGTACTTC.

This clonotype has a count of ten or more. The chain couples TRBV12-3 or TRBV12-4 to TRBJ2-7, with TRBD1 identical over 12 bases. The CDR3 totals 17 residues. Trimming took 4 bases from V and 2 from J; bases not matched to a gene: 9. DNA for the CDR3: TGTGCCAGCAGTTCGGGACAGGGGGCGTCGAGGACCTACGAGCAGTACTTC. This sequence encodes CASSSGQGASRTYEQYF.

The V gene is TRBV7-2, the J gene TRBJ1-2; no firm D call. The CDR3 has 15 amino acids. V lost 2 bases, J lost 2 bases, and 12 bases lay in between. Germline loops: CDR1 SGHTA, CDR2 FQGNSA. For the CDR3, the DNA is TGTGCCAGCAGCTTAACCGGGATAGGAAACTATGGCTACACCTTC. Translation gives CASSLTGIGNYGYTF.

The sample holds a few counts of this clonotype. The CDR3 region has the DNA TGTGCCAGCAGCGAAAGAACAGGAAATAATGAAAAACTGTTTTTT. Its protein product is CASSERTGNNEKLFF. The V and J genes are TRBV4-2 and TRBJ1-4; weak D call: TRBD1 (5 bases). Germline CDR1 is LGHNA and CDR2 is YNFKEQ. CDR3 size: 15 residues. V was shortened by 5 bases and J by 4 bases, with 14 bases between the two germline ends.

The chain employs TRBV19 and TRBJ2-7; weak D call: TRBD1 (6 bases). Germline V gives CDR1 LNHDA, CDR2 SQIVND (reference sequence). This CDR3 has 15 amino acids. Between the trimmed V and J ends, which lost 3 bases and 2 bases, there was a span of 14 bases. CDR3 sequence reads: CASSMGAGVAYEQYF. The CDR3 region has the DNA TGTGCCAGTAGTATGGGAGCAGGGGTGGCCTACGAGCAGTACTTC.

This clonotype has ten or more counts. The J gene is TRBJ2-7, the V gene TRBV28; 9 bases align to TRBD2. CDR1 is MDHEN, CDR2 SYDVKM, per germline. The trim removed 1 base at V and 3 bases at J, leaving 4 bases unmatched. The CDR3 totals 15 residues. The CDR3 region has the DNA TGTGCCAGCAGTTTATATAGCGGGAGCGTCTACGAGCAGTACTTC. The encoded protein is CASSLYSGSVYEQYF.

Only a few counts were recorded for this clonotype. V and J are TRBV5-1 and TRBJ2-2, with 7 bases that match TRBD1. J was trimmed by 2 bases and V by 4 bases; bases with no gene match: 8. Per germline, CDR1 SGHRS and CDR2 YFSETQ. The CDR3 consists of 16 residues. The CDR3 sequence is CASSPPGTANTGELFF. CDR3 coding DNA: TGCGCCAGCAGCCCGCCTGGGACAGCTAACACCGGGGAGCTGTTTTTT.

This clonotype was detected only a few times. An end of the junction differs from the germline gene, which may be a read error. V usage is TRBV9 and J usage is TRBJ2-1; 7 bases agree with TRBD1. CDR1 and CDR2 from the germline V gene are SGDLS and YYNGEE. The CDR3 is made up of 17 amino acids. CDR3 loop: CASNVFDREASYNEQFF. CDR3 DNA sequence: TGTGCCAGCAACGTATTTGACAGGGAAGCCTCCTACAATGAGCAGTTCTTC.

This clonotype was counted at least ten times. V gene TRBV28 combines with J gene TRBJ2-1; D ambiguous. This CDR3 contains 11 residues. The V and J ends lost 6 bases and 9 bases respectively, with 9 bases between them. CDR1 is MDHEN, CDR2 SYDVKM, per germline. The CDR3 protein is CASSRKLEQFF. The CDR3 nucleotides read TGTGCCAGCAGCCGAAAGCTTGAGCAGTTCTTC.

This clonotype was observed at least ten times. The chain combines TRBV12-3 or TRBV12-4 with TRBJ2-1; D may be TRBD1 (6 bases). The CDR3 has 15 amino acids. V lost 5 bases, J lost 2 bases, and 13 bases lay in between. CDR3 nucleotide sequence: TGTGCCAGCAGTGGGGGCACACACCCCTACAATGAGCAGTTCTTC. Amino acids: CASSGGTHPYNEQFF.

Remarks on this clonotype: This could be a read error, since a much larger clone is one nucleotide away. The CDR3 does not close with the conserved phenylalanine or tryptophan, likely indicating a read error. The J gene is TRBJ2-7, the V gene TRBV12-3 or TRBV12-4; 11 bases match TRBD2. The CDR3 loop spans 14 amino acids. J lost 3 bases, V lost 5 bases, and 3 bases had no gene match. The CDR3 reads CASSKTSGVYEQYL. The CDR3 nucleotides are TGTGCCAGCAGTAAGACTAGCGGGGTCTACGAGCAGTACCTC.

This clonotype has at least ten counts. The J gene is TRBJ1-4, the V gene TRBV5-1, with unresolved D. Germline lookup yields CDR1 SGHRS and CDR2 YFSETQ. This CDR3 is 14 amino acids long. V lost 5 bases to trimming and J lost 5 bases, with 13 bases between them. As DNA, the CDR3 is TGCGCCAGCAGAGTGTCAGCGGGGAATGAAAAACTGTTTTTT. Protein sequence: CASRVSAGNEKLFF.

This clonotype was seen a few times. V and J are TRBV14 and TRBJ1-3; D unresolved. The CDR3 consists of 16 residues. V gave up 2 bases and J gave up 0 bases, with 11 bases separating them. Per germline, CDR1 SGHDN and CDR2 FVKESK. The CDR3 sequence is CASSQQVPSSGNTIYF. In DNA form, the CDR3 reads TGTGCCAGCAGCCAACAGGTCCCCAGCTCTGGAAACACCATATATTTT.

This clonotype was seen many times. The CDR3 DNA reads TGTGCCAGCAGCCCCCGGACTAGCGGGAGTGGCGATACGCAGTATTTT. Translated: CASSPRTSGSGDTQYF. This chain links TRBV6-2 or TRBV6-3 with TRBJ2-3, with 13 bases identical to TRBD2. The CDR3 spans 16 residues. V dropped 6 bases and J dropped 6; count of bases not matched to a gene: 9. Germline loops: CDR1 MNHEY, CDR2 SVGEGT.

This clonotype was counted at least ten times. The J gene is TRBJ2-7, the V gene TRBV30; the match to TRBD2 covers 8 bases. V shed 1 base, J shed 7 bases, and the junction held 6 bases outside the gene matches. The V gene's germline CDR1 is GTSNPN and CDR2 SVGIG (reference sequence). The CDR3 spans 13 residues. CDR3 loop: CAWSAGLGREQYF. CDR3 in DNA: TGTGCCTGGAGTGCGGGACTAGGTAGAGAGCAGTACTTC. The full variable domain, in which reference TRBV30 and TRBJ2-7 provide the parts outside the CDR3, is SQTIHQWPATLVQPVGSPLSLECTVEGTSNPNLYWYRQAAGRGLQLLFYSVGIGQISSEVPQNLSASRPQDRQFILSSKKLLLSDSGFYLCAWSAGLGREQYFGPGTRLTVT.